Here is one T cell receptor beta chain with its context. The antigen is unknown. The J segment lost 4 bases and the V segment lost 4 bases, leaving 5 bases of the junction unmatched. The length of the CDR3 is 15 residues. The germline CDR1 and CDR2 sequences are MNHEY and SVGAGI. The assay was immunoSEQ multiplex PCR, and TCRdb's table has in-frame clones only and misses some. This sample has tens of thousands of clones, with about 70% found just once. When around nine days of culture had elapsed, CD4+ T cells were isolated. The data are from a study of vaccination effects on CD4 cells after COVID-19. Overall study findings and caveats: Late post-vaccination, clones induced by infection and those induced by vaccine underwent marked clonal contraction.

This TCR derives from a human donor who received a COVID-19 vaccine. The sample in question was CD4+ T cells from PBMCs cultured without peptide, obtained before COVID-19 vaccination. The chain is built from TRBV6-5 and TRBJ1-3; 9 bases match TRBD1. CDR3 nucleotides: TGTGCCAGCAGTTCGGGACAGGGTAACGGAAACACCATATATTTT. Translated: CASSSGQGNGNTIYF.